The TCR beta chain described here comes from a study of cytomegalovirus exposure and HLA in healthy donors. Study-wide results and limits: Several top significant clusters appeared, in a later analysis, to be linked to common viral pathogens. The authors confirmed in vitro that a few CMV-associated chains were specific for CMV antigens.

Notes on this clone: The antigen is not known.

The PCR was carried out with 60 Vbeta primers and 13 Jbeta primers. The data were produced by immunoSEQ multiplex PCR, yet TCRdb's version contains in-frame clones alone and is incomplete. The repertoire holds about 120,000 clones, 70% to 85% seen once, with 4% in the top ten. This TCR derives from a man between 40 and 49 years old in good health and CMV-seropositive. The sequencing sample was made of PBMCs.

The CDR3 here is CASSLRRGGLDSTDTQYF. The CDR3 DNA sequence: TGCGCCAGCAGCTTGAGGCGGGGGGGCCTGGATAGCACAGATACGCAGTATTTT. The rearrangement links TRBV5-1 to TRBJ2-3, with 9 bases matching TRBD2. V was clipped by 1 base and J by 0 bases; unmatched bases: 9. CDR1 is SGHRS and CDR2 is YFSETQ in the germline V gene. The CDR3 contains 18 residues.